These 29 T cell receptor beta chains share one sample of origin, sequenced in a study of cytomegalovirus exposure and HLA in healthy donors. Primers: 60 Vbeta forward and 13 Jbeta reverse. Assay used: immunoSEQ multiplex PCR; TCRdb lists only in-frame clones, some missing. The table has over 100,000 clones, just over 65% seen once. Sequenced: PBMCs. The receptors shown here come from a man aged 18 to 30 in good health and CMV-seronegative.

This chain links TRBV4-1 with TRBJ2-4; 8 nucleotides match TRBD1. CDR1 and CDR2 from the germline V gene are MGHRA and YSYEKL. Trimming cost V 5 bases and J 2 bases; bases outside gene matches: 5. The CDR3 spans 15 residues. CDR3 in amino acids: CASSYQGAPKNIQYF. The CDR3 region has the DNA TGCGCCAGCAGCTACCAGGGGGCGCCCAAAAACATTCAGTACTTC.

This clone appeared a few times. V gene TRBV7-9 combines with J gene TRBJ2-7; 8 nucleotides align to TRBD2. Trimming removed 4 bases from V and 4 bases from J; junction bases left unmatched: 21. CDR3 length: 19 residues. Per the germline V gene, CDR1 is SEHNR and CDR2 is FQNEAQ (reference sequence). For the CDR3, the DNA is TGTGCCAGCAGCTCCCTTGACAGGCGGACTAGCAGCTCCCCTTACGAGCAGTACTTC. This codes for CASSSLDRRTSSSPYEQYF.

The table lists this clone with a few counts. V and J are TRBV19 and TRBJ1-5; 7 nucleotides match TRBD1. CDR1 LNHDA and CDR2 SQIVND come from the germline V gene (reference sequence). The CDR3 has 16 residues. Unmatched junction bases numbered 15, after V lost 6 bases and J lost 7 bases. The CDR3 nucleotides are TGTGCCAGTAGCCTAAGAACAGGGGCGTCAAGCCAGCCCCAGCATTTT. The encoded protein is CASSLRTGASSQPQHF.

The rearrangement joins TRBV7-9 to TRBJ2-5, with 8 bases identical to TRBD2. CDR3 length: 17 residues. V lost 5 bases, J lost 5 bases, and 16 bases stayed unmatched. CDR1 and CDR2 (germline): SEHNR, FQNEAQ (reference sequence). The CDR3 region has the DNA TGTGCCAGCAGCCCAGGACTAGCTTGGATCGTCAGGGAGACCCAGTACTTC. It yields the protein CASSPGLAWIVRETQYF.

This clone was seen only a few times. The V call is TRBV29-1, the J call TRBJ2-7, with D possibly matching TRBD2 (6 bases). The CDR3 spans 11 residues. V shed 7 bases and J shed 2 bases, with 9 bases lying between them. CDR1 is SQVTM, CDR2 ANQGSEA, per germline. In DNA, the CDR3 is TGCAGCGCGGGGGTGACCTACGAGCAGTACTTC. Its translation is CSAGVTYEQYF.

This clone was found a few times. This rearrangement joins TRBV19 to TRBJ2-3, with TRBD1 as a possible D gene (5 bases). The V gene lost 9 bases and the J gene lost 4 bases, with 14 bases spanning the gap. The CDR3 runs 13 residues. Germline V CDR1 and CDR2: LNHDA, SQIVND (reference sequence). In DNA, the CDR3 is TGTGCCAGCGGACCGCAGGGTGCAGATACGCAGTATTTT. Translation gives CASGPQGADTQYF.

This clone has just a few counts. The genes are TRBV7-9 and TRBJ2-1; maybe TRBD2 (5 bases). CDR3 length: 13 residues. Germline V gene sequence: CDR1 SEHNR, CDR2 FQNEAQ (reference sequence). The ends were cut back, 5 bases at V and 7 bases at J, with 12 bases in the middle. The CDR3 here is CASSPLSGNEQFF. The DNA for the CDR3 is TGTGCCAGCAGCCCCTTGTCGGGAAATGAGCAGTTCTTC.

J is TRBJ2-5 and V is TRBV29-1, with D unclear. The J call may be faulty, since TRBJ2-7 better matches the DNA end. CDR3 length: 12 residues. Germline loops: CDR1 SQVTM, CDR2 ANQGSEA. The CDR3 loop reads CSVEGISYEQYF. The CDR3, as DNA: TGCAGCGTTGAAGGCATTTCCTACGAGCAGTACTTC.

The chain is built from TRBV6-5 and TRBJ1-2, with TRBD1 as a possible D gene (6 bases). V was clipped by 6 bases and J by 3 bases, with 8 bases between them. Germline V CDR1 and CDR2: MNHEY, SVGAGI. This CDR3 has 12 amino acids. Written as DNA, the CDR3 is TGTGCCAGCAGGGACAGCCACTATGGCTACACCTTC. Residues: CASRDSHYGYTF.

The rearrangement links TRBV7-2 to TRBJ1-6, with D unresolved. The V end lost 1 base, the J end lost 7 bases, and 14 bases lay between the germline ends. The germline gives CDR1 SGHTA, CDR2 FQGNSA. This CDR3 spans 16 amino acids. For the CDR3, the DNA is TGTGCCAGCAGCTTAGTTGTTACAGATCCGAATTCACCCCTCCACTTT. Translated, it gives CASSLVVTDPNSPLHF.

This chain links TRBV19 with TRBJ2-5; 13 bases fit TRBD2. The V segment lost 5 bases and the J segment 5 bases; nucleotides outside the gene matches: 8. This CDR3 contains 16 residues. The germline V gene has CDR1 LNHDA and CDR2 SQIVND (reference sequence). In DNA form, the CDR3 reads TGTGCCAGTAGTGCCGGACTAGCGGGAGTTGTGGAGACCCAGTACTTC. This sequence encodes CASSAGLAGVVETQYF.

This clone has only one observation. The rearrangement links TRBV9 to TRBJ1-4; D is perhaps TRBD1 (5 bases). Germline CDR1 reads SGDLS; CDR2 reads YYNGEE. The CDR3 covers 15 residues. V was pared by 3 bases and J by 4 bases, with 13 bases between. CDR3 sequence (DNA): TGTGCCAGCAGCGCCGCAGGGAACTATAATGAAAAACTGTTTTTT. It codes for CASSAAGNYNEKLFF.

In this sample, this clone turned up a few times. The chain's CDR3 is CASSSRAYTEAFF. CDR3 in DNA: TGCGCCAGCAGCTCCAGGGCGTATACTGAAGCTTTCTTT. The chain links TRBV5-1 to TRBJ1-1; possibly TRBD1 for D (5 bases). V lost 3 bases to trimming and J lost 5 bases, with 11 bases between them. The germline CDR1 and CDR2 sequences are SGHRS and YFSETQ. The length of the CDR3 is 13 residues.

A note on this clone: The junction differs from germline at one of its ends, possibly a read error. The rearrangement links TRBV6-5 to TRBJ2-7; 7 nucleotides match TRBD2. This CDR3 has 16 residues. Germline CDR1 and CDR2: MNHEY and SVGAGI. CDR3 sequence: CARSYNGGSDVYEQYF. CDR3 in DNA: TGTGCCCGCAGTTACAATGGCGGGAGCGACGTCTACGAGCAGTACTTC.

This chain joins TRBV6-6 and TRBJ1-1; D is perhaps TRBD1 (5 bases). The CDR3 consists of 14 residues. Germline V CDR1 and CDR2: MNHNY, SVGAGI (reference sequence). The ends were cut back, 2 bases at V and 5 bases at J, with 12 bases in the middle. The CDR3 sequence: CASSYEAGGTEAFF. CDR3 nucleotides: TGTGCCAGCAGTTACGAGGCCGGGGGTACTGAAGCTTTCTTT.

CDR3 residues: CASRRGTVRSGYTF. The CDR3, as DNA: TGTGCCAGCAGGAGAGGGACAGTCCGGTCCGGCTACACCTTC. J is TRBJ1-2 and V is TRBV6-1; 7 bases match TRBD1. The length of the CDR3 is 14 residues. The junction had 12 bases not matched to a gene; V was cut back by 6 bases and J by 8 bases. Germline CDR1 is MNHNS and CDR2 is SASEGT.

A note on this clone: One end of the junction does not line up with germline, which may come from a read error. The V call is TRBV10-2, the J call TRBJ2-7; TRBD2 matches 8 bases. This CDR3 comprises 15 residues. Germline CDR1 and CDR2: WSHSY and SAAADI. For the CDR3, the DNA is TGCGCCGGCAGTGAGATGCGCGGGGGGCACAACGAGCAGTACTTC. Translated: CAGSEMRGGHNEQYF.

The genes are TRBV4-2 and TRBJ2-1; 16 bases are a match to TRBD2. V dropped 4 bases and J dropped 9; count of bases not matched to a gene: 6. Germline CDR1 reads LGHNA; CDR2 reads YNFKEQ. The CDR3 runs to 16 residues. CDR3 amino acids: CASSPGGLAGGFEQFF. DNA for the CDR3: TGTGCCAGCAGCCCGGGGGGACTAGCGGGGGGGTTTGAGCAGTTCTTC.

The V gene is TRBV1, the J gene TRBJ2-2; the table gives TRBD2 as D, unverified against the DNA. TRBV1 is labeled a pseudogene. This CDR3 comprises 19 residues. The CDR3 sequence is CTSSPSQAWGAGGTGELFF. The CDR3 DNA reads TGCACCAGCAGCCCCTCTCAGGCTTGGGGAGCGGGGGGCACCGGGGAGCTGTTTTTT.

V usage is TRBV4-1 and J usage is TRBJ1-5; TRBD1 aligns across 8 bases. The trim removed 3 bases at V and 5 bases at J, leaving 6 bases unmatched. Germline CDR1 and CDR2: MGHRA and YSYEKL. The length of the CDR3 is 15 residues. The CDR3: CASSQVDRGDQPQHF. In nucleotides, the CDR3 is TGCGCCAGCAGCCAGGTCGACAGGGGCGATCAGCCCCAGCATTTT.

This CDR3 is CASKANRATEAFF. DNA of the CDR3: TGTGCCAGCAAAGCTAACAGGGCGACTGAAGCTTTCTTT. The rearrangement joins TRBV7-6 to TRBJ1-1; D possibly corresponds to TRBD1 (6 bases). The CDR3 runs to 13 residues. Germline-derived CDR1 and CDR2 are SGHVS and FNYEAQ. V shed 7 bases and J shed 5 bases, with 14 bases lying between them. Supplemented by reference TRBV7-6 and TRBJ1-1, the full variable domain reads GAGVSQSPRYKVTKRGQDVALRCDPISGHVSLYWYRQALGQGPEFLTYFNYEAQQDKSGLPNDRFSAERPEGSISTLTIQRTEQRDSAMYRCASKANRATEAFFGQGTRLTVV.

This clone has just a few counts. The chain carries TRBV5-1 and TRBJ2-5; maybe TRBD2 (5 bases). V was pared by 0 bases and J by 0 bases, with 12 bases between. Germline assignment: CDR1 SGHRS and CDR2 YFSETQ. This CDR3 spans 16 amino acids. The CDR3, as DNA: TGCGCCAGCAGCTTGGAGGTAGCGAAATACCAAGAGACCCAGTACTTC. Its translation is CASSLEVAKYQETQYF.

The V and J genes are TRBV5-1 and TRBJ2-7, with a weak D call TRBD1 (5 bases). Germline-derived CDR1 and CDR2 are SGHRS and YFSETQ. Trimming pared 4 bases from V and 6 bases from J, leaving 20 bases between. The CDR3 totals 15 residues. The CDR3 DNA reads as TGCGCCAGCAGCCCTGGAGCCGACAGAATAAGCGAGCAGTACTTC. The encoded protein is CASSPGADRISEQYF.

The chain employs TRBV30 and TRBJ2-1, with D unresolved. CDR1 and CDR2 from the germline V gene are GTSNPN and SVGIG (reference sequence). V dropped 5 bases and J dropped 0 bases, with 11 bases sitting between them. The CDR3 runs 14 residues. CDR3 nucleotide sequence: TGTGCCTGGGACTTGGGTAGCTCCTACAATGAGCAGTTCTTC. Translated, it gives CAWDLGSSYNEQFF.

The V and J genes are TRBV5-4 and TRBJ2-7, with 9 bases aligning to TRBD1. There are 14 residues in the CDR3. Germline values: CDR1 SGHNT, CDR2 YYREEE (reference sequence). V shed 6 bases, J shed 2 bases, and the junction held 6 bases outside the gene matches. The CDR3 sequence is CASTSGTGPYEQYF. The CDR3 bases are TGTGCCAGCACCTCCGGGACAGGGCCCTACGAGCAGTACTTC.

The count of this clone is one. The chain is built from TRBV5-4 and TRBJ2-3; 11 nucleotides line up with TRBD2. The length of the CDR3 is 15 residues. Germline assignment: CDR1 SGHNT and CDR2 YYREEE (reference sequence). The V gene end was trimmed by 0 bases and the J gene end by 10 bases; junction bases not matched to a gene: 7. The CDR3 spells CASSLEGTSGHAQYF. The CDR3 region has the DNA TGTGCCAGCAGCTTGGAAGGGACTAGCGGACACGCGCAGTATTTT.

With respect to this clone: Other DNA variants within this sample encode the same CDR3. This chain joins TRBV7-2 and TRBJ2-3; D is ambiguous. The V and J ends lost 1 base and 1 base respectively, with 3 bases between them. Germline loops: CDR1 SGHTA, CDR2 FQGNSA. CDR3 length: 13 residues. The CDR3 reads CASSLVGTDTQYF. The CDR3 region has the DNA TGTGCCAGCAGCTTAGTAGGCACAGATACGCAGTATTTT.

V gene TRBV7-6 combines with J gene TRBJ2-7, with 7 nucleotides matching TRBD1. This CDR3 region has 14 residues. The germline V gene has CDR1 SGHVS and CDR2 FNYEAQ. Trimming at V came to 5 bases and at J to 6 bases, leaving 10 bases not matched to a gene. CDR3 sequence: CASSQITGETEQYF. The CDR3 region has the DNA TGTGCCAGCAGCCAAATAACAGGGGAGACCGAGCAGTACTTC.

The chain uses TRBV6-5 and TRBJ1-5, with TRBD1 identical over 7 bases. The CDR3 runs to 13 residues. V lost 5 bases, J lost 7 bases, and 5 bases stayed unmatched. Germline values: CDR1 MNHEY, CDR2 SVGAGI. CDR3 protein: CASSRQGWQPQHF. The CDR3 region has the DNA TGTGCCAGCAGTCGACAGGGATGGCAGCCCCAGCATTTT.